Below, 9 T cell receptor beta chains from the same sample are listed, as sequenced in a study of T cells in localized non-small cell lung cancer. This table comes from immunoSEQ multiplex PCR, and its TCRdb copy is limited to in-frame clones, with some not included. The data show 30,000 to 40,000 clones, about 80% seen once. This specimen consisted of peripheral blood, obtained before any cancer treatment. The receptors come from a male donor aged 60 or over with stage II squamous cell lung carcinoma.

This chain uses TRBV5-1 with TRBJ1-2; no reliable D call. Germline loops: CDR1 SGHRS, CDR2 YFSETQ. This CDR3 comprises 12 residues. Trimming took off 0 bases at V and 5 bases at J, with 5 bases between the two ends. The CDR3 bases are TGCGCCAGCAGCTTGGGTCAGTATGGCTACACCTTC. Translation: CASSLGQYGYTF.

The V call is TRBV14, the J call TRBJ2-2, with TRBD2 identical over 8 bases. This CDR3 is 18 amino acids long. Germline V gives CDR1 SGHDN, CDR2 FVKESK. V dropped 5 bases and J dropped 5; count of bases not matched to a gene: 16. The CDR3 nucleotides are TGTGCCAGCAGCTATACCCATGGAAGCGGGAGCTATACCGGGGAGCTGTTTTTT. The encoded protein is CASSYTHGSGSYTGELFF.

The sample holds one count of this clone. V is TRBV27 and J is TRBJ2-7, with a weak D call TRBD2 (6 bases). Per the germline V gene, CDR1 is MNHEY and CDR2 is SMNVEV (reference sequence). V lost 5 bases, J lost 6 bases, and 11 bases lay in between. The CDR3 runs 12 residues. The CDR3 coding sequence is TGTGCCAGCAGTCCCTTGGGGGGCGAGCAGTACTTC. Amino acids: CASSPLGGEQYF.

V and J are TRBV7-7 and TRBJ2-3; D possibly corresponds to TRBD1 (5 bases). V gave up 1 base and J gave up 2 bases, with 7 bases separating them. This CDR3 region has 14 residues. Germline CDR1 is SSHAT and CDR2 is FNYEAQ (reference sequence). For the CDR3, the DNA is TGTGCCAGCAGCTTAGGACAGTCCACAGATACGCAGTATTTT. Protein sequence: CASSLGQSTDTQYF.

This clone was seen a few times. The chain has TRBV5-1 and TRBJ1-1; D gene uncertain. The CDR3 totals 13 residues. V lost 4 bases, J lost 4 bases, and 11 bases lay in between. CDR1 and CDR2 (germline): SGHRS, YFSETQ. The CDR3 loop reads CASSAGWGTEAFF. As DNA, the CDR3 is TGCGCCAGCAGCGCGGGGTGGGGCACTGAAGCTTTCTTT.

The chain has TRBV19 and TRBJ2-1; 9 nucleotides match TRBD2. The V segment lost 7 bases and the J segment 8 bases; nucleotides outside the gene matches: 12. CDR1 and CDR2 from the germline V gene are LNHDA and SQIVND (reference sequence). The CDR3 has 15 amino acids. DNA for the CDR3: TGTGCCAGTATTCCCCGCAGCGGGAGGCGAGATGAGCAGTTCTTC. Amino acid sequence: CASIPRSGRRDEQFF. Based on the CDR3 plus reference TRBV19 and TRBJ2-1, the full variable domain is DGGITQSPKYLFRKEGQNVTLSCEQNLNHDAMYWYRQDPGQGLRLIYYSQIVNDFQKGDIAEGYSVSREKKESFPLTVTSAQKNPTAFYLCASIPRSGRRDEQFFGPGTRLTVL.

This clone came up a few times. This chain joins TRBV5-4 and TRBJ2-2; weak D call: TRBD1 (5 bases). Germline CDR1 is SGHNT and CDR2 is YYREEE (reference sequence). The V end lost 3 bases, the J end lost 6 bases, and 12 bases lay between the germline ends. The CDR3 sequence is 14 residues long. CDR3 nucleotides: TGTGCCAGCAGCTCCCAGGGTAACGCCGGGGAGCTGTTTTTT. It yields the protein CASSSQGNAGELFF.

About this clone itself: The same CDR3 can be traced to other DNA sequences in this sample. The chain joins TRBV5-4 to TRBJ2-2; D not resolved. The V end was cut by 3 bases, the J end by 0 bases, with 9 bases between. The CDR3 has 15 amino acids. Per germline, CDR1 SGHNT and CDR2 YYREEE (reference sequence). As DNA, the CDR3 is TGTGCCAGCAGCTCCGAGGTCGCGAACACCGGGGAGCTGTTTTTT. Translated: CASSSEVANTGELFF.

V gene TRBV12-5 combines with J gene TRBJ1-5, with a weak D call TRBD1 (5 bases). The CDR3 spans 13 residues. V lost 3 bases, J lost 6 bases, and 9 bases lay in between. Looked up from germline, CDR1 is LGHNT and CDR2 is FRNRAP. CDR3 region: CASGFGGSQPQHF. CDR3 coding DNA: TGTGCTAGTGGTTTCGGGGGAAGTCAGCCCCAGCATTTT.